The 2 T cell receptor beta chains given below trace back to one sample, sequenced in a study of lymphopenia after photon versus proton radiotherapy. The protocol was immunoSEQ multiplex PCR, while the TCRdb copy is restricted to in-frame clones and leaves out a portion. This table has about 160,000 clones, more than 85% appearing once. The input for sequencing was peripheral blood, taken from a patient treated with photon-based radiotherapy. The receptors come from a man aged 50-60 years with gastric cancer.

The V and J genes are TRBV19 and TRBJ2-1; 9 positions match TRBD1. The V gene end was trimmed by 5 bases and the J gene end by 2 bases; junction bases not matched to a gene: 4. This CDR3 comprises 15 residues. Germline V lookup: CDR1 LNHDA, CDR2 SQIVND (reference sequence). This CDR3 is CASSAGQGPYNEQFF. The DNA of the CDR3 is TGTGCCAGTAGTGCCGGACAGGGGCCCTACAATGAGCAGTTCTTC.

V usage is TRBV4-2 and J usage is TRBJ1-2, with 7 bases matching TRBD1. V was clipped by 1 base and J by 3 bases; unmatched bases: 5. This CDR3 comprises 15 residues. CDR1 LGHNA and CDR2 YNFKEQ come from the germline V gene. CDR3 nucleotides: TGTGCCAGCAGCCAAGCAACGGGACAGTACTATGGCTACACCTTC. Protein: CASSQATGQYYGYTF.